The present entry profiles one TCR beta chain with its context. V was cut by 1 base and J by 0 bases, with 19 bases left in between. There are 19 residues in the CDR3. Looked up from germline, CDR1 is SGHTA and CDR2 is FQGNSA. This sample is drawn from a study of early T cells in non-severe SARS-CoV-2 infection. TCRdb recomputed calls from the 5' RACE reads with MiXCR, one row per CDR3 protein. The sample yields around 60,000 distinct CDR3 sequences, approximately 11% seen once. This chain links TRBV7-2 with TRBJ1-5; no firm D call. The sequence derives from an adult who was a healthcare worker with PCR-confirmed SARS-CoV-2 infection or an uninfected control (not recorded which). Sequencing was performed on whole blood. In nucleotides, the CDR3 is TGTGCCAGCAGCTTAGTATCCAGCCCCCTCCTTTATAGCAATCAGCCCCAGCATTTT. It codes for CASSLVSSPLLYSNQPQHF.